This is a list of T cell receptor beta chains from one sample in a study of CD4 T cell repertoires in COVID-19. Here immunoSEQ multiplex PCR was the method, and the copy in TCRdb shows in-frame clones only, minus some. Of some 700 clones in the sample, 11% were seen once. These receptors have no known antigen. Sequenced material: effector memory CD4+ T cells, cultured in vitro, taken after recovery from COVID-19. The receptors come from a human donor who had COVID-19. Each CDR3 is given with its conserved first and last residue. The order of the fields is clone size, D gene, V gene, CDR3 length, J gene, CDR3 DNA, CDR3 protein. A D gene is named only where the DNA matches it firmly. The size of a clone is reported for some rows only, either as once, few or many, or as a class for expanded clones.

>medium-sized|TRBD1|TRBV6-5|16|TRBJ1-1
TGTGCCAGCAGTTCTTCCCGGGACAGGGTTAACACTGAAGCTTTCTTT
CASSSSRDRVNTEAFF
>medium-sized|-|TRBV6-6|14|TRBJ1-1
TGTGCCAGCAGTTACTCGGAGCTGAACACTGAAGCTTTCTTT
CASSYSELNTEAFF
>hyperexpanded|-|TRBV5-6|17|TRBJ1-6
TGTGCCAGCAGCCGATCCGCCAGGGCCACGGGCAATTCACCCCTCCACTTT
CASSRSARATGNSPLHF
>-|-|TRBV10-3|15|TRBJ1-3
TGTGCCATCAGGGGGGACACGAGCTCTGGAAACACCATATATTTT
CAIRGDTSSGNTIYF
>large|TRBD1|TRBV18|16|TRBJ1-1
TGTGCCAGCTCACCCGGGACAGGGAAATTGAACACTGAAGCTTTCTTT
CASSPGTGKLNTEAFF
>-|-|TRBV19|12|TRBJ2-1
TGTGCCAGTAGTACTGGGACTTTGGCATCGTTCTTC
CASSTGTLASFF
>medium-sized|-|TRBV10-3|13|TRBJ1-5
TGTGCCACCACCGGGGGTGGGAATCAGCCCCAGCATTTT
CATTGGGNQPQHF
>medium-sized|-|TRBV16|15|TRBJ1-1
TGTGCCAGCAGCCAATCGCTCAGGGCTCGTACTGAAGCTTTCTTT
CASSQSLRARTEAFF
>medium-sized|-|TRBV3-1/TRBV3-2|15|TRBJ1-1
TGTGCCAGCAGAGAAAGTGGTCGGGGGCGGACTGAAGCTTTCTTT
CASRESGRGRTEAFF
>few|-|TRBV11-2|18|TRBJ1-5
TGTGCCAGCAGCCCCACCCCCCCCAGTGTCTATAGCAATCAGCCCCAGCATTTT
CASSPTPPSVYSNQPQHF
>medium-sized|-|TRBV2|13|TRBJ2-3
TGTGCCAGCATGGCCAGTAGCACAGATACGCAGTATTTT
CASMASSTDTQYF
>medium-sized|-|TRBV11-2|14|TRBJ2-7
TGTGCCAGCAGCCTCCGGACAGCACCTAGCGAGCAGTACTTC
CASSLRTAPSEQYF
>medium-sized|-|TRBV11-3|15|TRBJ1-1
TGTGCCAGCAGCTTAGCTGGGGTTCGTGGCACTGAAGCTTTCTTT
CASSLAGVRGTEAFF
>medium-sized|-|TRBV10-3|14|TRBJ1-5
TGTGCCTCAATGGCAGAATATAGCAATCAGCCCCAGCATTTT
CASMAEYSNQPQHF
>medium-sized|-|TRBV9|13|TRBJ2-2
TGTGCCAGCAGCGTATTACCGTCTGGGGAGCTGTTTTTT
CASSVLPSGELFF
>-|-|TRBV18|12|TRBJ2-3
TGTGCCAGCTCACCAAAGGGAGATACGCAGTATTTT
CASSPKGDTQYF